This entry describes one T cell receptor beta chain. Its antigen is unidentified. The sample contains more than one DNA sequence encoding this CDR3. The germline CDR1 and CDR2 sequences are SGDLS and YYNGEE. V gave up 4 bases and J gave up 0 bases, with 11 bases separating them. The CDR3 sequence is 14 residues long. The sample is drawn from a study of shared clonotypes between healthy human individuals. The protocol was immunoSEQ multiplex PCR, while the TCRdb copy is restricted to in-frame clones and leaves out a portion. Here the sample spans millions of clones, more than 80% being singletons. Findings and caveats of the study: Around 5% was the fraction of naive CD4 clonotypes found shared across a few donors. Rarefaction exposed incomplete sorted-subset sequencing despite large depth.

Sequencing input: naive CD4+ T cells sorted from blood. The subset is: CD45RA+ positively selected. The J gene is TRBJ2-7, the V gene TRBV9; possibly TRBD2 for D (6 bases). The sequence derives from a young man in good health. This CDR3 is CASSPRTNSYEQYF. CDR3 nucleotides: TGTGCCAGCAGCCCCCGGACTAACTCCTACGAGCAGTACTTC.